The 2 T cell receptor beta chains below all came from one sample that was sequenced in a study of T cells after posttransplantation cyclophosphamide. Controls had myeloablative marrow grafts with methotrexate and calcineurin inhibitor, sampled at 1 year. The protocol was immunoSEQ multiplex PCR, while the TCRdb copy is restricted to in-frame clones and leaves out a portion. Seen here are around 3,600 clones, 65% to 80% observed once, and the top ten hold roughly three fifths. The sequences come from PBMCs, collected after allogeneic stem cell transplant with calcineurin inhibitor and methotrexate. These receptors came from a female patient in her fifties who received an allogeneic stem cell transplant from an unrelated donor, was CMV-positive, and had acute and chronic GVHD. A subset of T cells may come from the graft donor.

This chain uses TRBV19 with TRBJ1-2, with D possibly TRBD1 on 6 matching bases. V lost 3 bases and J 5 bases, leaving 13 bases between the germline ends. Germline CDR1 and CDR2: LNHDA and SQIVND (reference sequence). This CDR3 spans 14 amino acids. The CDR3 nucleotides are TGTGCCAGTAGTATGGCCCCCACAGGGTATGGCTACACCTTC. Protein product: CASSMAPTGYGYTF.

The CDR3 loop is CASSQRQAASTDTQYF. The CDR3 bases are TGCGCCAGCAGCCAGCGACAGGCGGCCAGCACAGATACGCAGTATTTT. V and J are TRBV4-1 and TRBJ2-3, with D perhaps TRBD1 (6 bases). The CDR3 is 16 residues long. From germline, CDR1 is MGHRA and CDR2 YSYEKL. Trimming took 3 bases from V and 0 from J, leaving 13 bases between them.